This T cell receptor beta chain derives from a study of CD8+ T cells in alopecia areata. Treatment indicated: oral pan-JAK inhibitor, 5-10 mg twice daily. The sorting of PBMCs gave CD4+ and CD8+ T cells. This clone showed up just a few times. Sequencing used cDNA as its template, made by extracting RNA and reverse transcribing it. Using immunoSEQ multiplex PCR, the repertoire was profiled, and TCRdb retains in-frame clones only, with some absent. The table has around 110,000 clones, around 53% seen once; the top ten hold 10% to 15%. The receptor's source is a human donor with alopecia areata. This specimen was CD8+ T cells sorted from blood, taken at week 24, from a patient treated with tofacitinib.

The CDR3 reads CAWDRAGLYEQYF. The CDR3 DNA reads TGTGCCTGGGACCGAGCGGGGTTGTACGAGCAGTACTTC. V is TRBV30 and J is TRBJ2-7; 7 nucleotides match TRBD2. With V trimmed by 5 bases and J by 4 bases, 8 bases remained unmatched. This CDR3 spans 13 amino acids. CDR1 GTSNPN and CDR2 SVGIG come from the germline V gene (reference sequence).